The 8 T cell receptor beta chains in this list originate from one sample, sequenced in a study of OX40 agonist ivuxolimab in advanced cancers. The data were produced by immunoSEQ multiplex PCR, yet TCRdb's version contains in-frame clones alone and is incomplete. The sample contains 50,000 to 75,000 clones, 80% to 95% of which appear only once. The input for sequencing was CD4+ or CD8+ T cells sorted from blood, taken in a trial of the OX40 agonist ivuxolimab. These receptors came from an adult with an advanced solid tumor such as melanoma, head and neck, liver or kidney cancer.

J is TRBJ1-2 and V is TRBV27, with 8 nucleotides matching TRBD1. The CDR3 is 13 residues long. The trim removed 7 bases at V and 6 bases at J, leaving 7 bases unmatched. Germline V gives CDR1 MNHEY, CDR2 SMNVEV (reference sequence). The CDR3 protein is CASKPTGVDGYTF. CDR3 bases: TGTGCCAGCAAACCGACAGGGGTCGATGGCTACACCTTC.

The CDR3 reads CASSVTGASNQPQHF. The CDR3 region has the DNA TGTGCCAGCAGCGTCACGGGGGCGAGCAATCAGCCCCAGCATTTT. The chain has TRBV9 and TRBJ1-5; possibly TRBD1 for D (6 bases). This CDR3 contains 15 residues. Trimming stripped 2 bases from V and 1 base from J, with 10 bases between. Germline-derived CDR1 and CDR2 are SGDLS and YYNGEE.

The chain combines TRBV18 with TRBJ1-3; D is unclear. Germline loops: CDR1 KGHSH, CDR2 LQKENI. V shed 4 bases and J shed 8 bases, with 9 bases lying between them. This CDR3 has 12 amino acids. The CDR3 here is CASSLAFDTIYF. In DNA form, the CDR3 reads TGTGCCAGCTCACTCGCGTTCGACACCATATATTTT.

V and J are TRBV5-1 and TRBJ2-1; 10 nucleotides line up with TRBD2. With V trimmed by 2 bases and J by 4 bases, 3 bases remained unmatched. CDR1 SGHRS and CDR2 YFSETQ come from the germline V gene. The CDR3 consists of 15 residues. As DNA, the CDR3 is TGCGCCAGCAGCTTCCTAGCGGGGGCTTACAATGAGCAGTTCTTC. Residues: CASSFLAGAYNEQFF.

Points on this clone: This specimen includes other DNA sequences encoding the same CDR3. The rearrangement uses TRBV11-2 and TRBJ2-7; D call uncertain. V shed 1 base and J shed 4 bases, with 11 bases lying between them. The germline V gene encodes CDR1 SGHAT and CDR2 FQNNGV. The CDR3 covers 14 residues. DNA for the CDR3: TGTGCCAGCAGCTTAGTAGGGCAGGTTTACGAGCAGTACTTC. Its protein is CASSLVGQVYEQYF.

This clone was observed a single time. V is TRBV11-1 and J is TRBJ2-7; no firm D call. The V end lost 2 bases, the J end lost 8 bases, and 4 bases lay between the germline ends. The germline gives CDR1 SGHAT, CDR2 FQDESV (reference sequence). This CDR3 comprises 10 residues. CDR3 nucleotide sequence: TGTGCCAGCAGCTTAACCCAGCAGTACTTC. This codes for CASSLTQQYF. The entire variable domain, with the rest obtained from reference TRBV11-1 and TRBJ2-7, is as follows: EAEVAQSPRYKITEKSQAVAFWCDPISGHATLYWYRQILGQGPELLVQFQDESVVDDSQLPKDRFSAERLKGVDSTLKIQPAELGDSAMYLCASSLTQQYFGPGTRLTVT.

The chain combines TRBV7-9 with TRBJ1-1, with 7 bases aligning to TRBD1. This CDR3 comprises 14 residues. The V and J ends lost 5 bases and 6 bases, in that order; junction bases with no gene match: 9. Germline assignment: CDR1 SEHNR and CDR2 FQNEAQ (reference sequence). The CDR3 reads CASSTPGQRSEAFF. In DNA form, the CDR3 reads TGTGCCAGCAGCACACCGGGACAGAGGTCTGAAGCTTTCTTT. The full variable domain, in which reference TRBV7-9 and TRBJ1-1 provide the parts outside the CDR3, is DTGVSQNPRHKITKRGQNVTFRCDPISEHNRLYWYRQTLGQGPEFLTYFQNEAQLEKSRLLSDRFSAERPKGSFSTLEIQRTEQGDSAMYLCASSTPGQRSEAFFGQGTRLTVV.

This rearrangement joins TRBV28 to TRBJ2-1, with 7 bases lining up with TRBD2. Trimming cost V 6 bases and J 3 bases; bases outside gene matches: 11. In germline, CDR1 is MDHEN, CDR2 SYDVKM. This CDR3 is built from 16 residues. The CDR3: CASSLIGGLNYNEQFF. Written as DNA, the CDR3 is TGTGCCAGCAGCCTTATCGGGGGGTTGAACTACAATGAGCAGTTCTTC.